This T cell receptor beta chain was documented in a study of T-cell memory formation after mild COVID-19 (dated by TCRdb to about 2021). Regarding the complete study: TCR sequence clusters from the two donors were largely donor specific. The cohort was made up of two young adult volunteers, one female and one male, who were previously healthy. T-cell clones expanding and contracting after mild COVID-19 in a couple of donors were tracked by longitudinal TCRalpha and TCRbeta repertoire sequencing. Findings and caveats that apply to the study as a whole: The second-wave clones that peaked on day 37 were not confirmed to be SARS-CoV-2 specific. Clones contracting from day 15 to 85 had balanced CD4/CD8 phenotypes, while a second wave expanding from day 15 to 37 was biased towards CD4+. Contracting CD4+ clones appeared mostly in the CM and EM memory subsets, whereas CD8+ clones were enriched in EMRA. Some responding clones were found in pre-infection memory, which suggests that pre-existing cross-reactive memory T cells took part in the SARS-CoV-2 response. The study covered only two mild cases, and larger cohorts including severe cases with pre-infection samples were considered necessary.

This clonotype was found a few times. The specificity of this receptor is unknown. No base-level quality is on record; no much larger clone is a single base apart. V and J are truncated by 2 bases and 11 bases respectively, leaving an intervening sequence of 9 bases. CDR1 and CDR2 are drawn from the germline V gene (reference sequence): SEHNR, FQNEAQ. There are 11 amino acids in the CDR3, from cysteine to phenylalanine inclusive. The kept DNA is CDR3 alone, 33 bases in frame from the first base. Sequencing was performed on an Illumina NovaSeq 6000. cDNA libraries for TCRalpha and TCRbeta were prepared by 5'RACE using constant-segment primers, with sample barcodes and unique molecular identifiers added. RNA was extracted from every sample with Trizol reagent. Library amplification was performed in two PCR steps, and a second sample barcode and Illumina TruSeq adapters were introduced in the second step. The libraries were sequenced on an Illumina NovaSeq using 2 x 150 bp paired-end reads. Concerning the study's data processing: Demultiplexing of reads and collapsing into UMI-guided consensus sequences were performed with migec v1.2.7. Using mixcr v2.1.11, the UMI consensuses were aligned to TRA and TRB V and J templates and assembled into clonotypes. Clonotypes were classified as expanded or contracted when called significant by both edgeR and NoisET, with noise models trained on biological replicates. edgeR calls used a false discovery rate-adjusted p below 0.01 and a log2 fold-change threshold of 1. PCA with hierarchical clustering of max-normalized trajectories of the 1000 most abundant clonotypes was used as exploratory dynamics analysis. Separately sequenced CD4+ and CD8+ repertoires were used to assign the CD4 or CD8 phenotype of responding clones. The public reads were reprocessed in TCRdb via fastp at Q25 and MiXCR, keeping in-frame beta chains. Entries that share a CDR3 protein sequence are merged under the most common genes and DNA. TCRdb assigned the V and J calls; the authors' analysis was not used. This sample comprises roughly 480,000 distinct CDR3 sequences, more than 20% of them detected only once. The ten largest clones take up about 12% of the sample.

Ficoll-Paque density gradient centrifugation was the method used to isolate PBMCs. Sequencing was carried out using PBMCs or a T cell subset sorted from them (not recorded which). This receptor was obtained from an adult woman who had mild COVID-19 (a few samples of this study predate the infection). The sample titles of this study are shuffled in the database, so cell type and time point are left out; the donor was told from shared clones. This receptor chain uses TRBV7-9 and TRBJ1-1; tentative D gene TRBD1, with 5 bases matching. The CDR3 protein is CASSLRDGAFF. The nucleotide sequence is TGTGCCAGCAGCTTACGGGACGGGGCTTTCTTT.